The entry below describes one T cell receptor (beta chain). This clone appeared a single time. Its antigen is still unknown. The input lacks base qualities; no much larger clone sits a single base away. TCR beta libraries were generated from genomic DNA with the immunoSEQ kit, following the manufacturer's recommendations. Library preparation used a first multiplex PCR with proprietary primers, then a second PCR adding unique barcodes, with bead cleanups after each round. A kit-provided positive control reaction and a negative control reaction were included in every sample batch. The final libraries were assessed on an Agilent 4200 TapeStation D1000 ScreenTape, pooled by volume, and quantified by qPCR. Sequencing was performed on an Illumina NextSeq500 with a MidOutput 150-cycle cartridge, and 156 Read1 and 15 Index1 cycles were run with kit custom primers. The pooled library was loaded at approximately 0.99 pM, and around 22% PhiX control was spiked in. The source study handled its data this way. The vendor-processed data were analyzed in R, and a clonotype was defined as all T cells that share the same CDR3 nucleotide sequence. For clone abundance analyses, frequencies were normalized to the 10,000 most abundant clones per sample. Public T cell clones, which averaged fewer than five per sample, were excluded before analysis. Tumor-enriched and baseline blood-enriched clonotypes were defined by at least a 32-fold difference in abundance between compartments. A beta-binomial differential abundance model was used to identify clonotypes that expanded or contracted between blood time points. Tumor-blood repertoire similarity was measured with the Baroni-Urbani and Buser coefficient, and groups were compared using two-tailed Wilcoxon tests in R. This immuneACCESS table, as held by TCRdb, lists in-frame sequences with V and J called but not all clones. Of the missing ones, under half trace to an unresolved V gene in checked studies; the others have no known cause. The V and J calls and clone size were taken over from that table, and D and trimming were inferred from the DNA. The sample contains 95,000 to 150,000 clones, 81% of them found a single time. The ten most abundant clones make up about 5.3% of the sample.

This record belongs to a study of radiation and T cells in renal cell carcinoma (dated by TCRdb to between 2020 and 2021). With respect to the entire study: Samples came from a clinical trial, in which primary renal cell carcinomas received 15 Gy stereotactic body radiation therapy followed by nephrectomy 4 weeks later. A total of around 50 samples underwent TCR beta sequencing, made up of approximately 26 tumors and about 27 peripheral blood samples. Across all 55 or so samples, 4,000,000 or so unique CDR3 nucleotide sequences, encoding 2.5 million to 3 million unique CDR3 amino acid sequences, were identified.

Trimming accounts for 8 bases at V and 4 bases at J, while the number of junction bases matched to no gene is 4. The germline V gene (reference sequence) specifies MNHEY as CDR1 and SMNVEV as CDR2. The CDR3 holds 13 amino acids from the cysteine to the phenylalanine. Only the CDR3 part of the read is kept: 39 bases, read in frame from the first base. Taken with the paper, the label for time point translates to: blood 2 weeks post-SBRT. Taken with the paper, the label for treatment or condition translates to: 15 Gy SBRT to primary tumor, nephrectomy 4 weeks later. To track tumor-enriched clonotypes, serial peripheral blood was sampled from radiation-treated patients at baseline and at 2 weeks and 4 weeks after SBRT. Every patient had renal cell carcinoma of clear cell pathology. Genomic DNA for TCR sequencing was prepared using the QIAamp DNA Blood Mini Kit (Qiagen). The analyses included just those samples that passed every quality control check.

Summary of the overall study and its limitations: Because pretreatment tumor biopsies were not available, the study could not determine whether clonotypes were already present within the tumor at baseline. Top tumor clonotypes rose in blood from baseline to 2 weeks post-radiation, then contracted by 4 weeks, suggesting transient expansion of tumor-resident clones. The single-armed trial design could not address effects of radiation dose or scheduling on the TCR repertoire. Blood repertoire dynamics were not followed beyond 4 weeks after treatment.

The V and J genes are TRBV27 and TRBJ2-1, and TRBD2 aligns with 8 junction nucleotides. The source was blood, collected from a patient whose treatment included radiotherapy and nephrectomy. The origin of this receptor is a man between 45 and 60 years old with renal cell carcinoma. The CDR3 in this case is CASGIAGYNEQFF. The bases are TGTGCCAGCGGGATAGCGGGATACAATGAGCAGTTCTTC.